Reported below is one T cell receptor (beta chain). The length of the CDR3 is 13 residues. Trimming removed 0 bases at V and 13 bases at J, with 16 bases between. Per germline, CDR1 SGDLS and CDR2 YYNGEE. These data are taken from a study of technical replicates of blood from a few donors. Data came from immunoSEQ multiplex PCR; TCRdb stores just in-frame clones and leaves some out. This repertoire shows about 69,000 clones, over 70% found once; its top ten account for 3.5% to 5%. Sequenced material: PBMCs. The V call is TRBV9, the J call TRBJ1-1; tentative D call: TRBD1 (5 bases). This sequence was found in a human donor in good health. Some clones in this sample may be carry-over from other donors' samples. The CDR3 reads CASSVATGDRVFF. CDR3 in DNA: TGTGCCAGCAGCGTAGCTACAGGAGATCGGGTTTTCTTT.